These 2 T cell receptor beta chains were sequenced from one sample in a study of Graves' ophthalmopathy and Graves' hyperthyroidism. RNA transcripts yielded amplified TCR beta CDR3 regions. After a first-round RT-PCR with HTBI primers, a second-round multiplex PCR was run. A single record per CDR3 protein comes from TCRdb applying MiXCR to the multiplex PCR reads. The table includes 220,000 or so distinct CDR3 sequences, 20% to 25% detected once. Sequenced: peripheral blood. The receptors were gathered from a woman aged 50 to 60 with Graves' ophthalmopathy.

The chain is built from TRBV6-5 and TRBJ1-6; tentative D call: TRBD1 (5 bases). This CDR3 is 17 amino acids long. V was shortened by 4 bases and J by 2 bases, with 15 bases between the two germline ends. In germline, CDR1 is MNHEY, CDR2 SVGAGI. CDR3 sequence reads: CASSFNLGTTYNSPLHF. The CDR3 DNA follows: TGTGCCAGCAGTTTCAACCTCGGGACTACCTATAATTCACCCCTCCACTTT.

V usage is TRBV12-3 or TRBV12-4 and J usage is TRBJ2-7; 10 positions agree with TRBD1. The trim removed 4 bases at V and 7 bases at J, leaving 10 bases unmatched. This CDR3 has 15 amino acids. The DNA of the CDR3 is TGTGCCAGCAGTTCCCGTGGGACAGGGGTCGAAGAGCAGTACTTC. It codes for CASSSRGTGVEEQYF.